This T cell receptor (beta chain) is drawn from a study of beta chain features in type 1 diabetes. Study findings and constraints: Shorter templates might be favored by PCR, equally in patients and controls.

The investigators reverse transcribed all of the isolated RNA, so they sequenced expressed TCRB transcripts. Sequencing used immunoSEQ multiplex PCR; TCRdb keeps in-frame clones, though not all of them. The data hold hundreds of thousands of clones, with 12% to 15% observed a single time. Unmatched junction bases numbered 14, after V lost 8 bases and J lost 1 base. CDR3 length equals 16 residues. The germline gives CDR1 MNHEY, CDR2 SMNVEV (reference sequence). This clone came up a few times. Its target is not known. The sequenced material came from central memory CD4+ T cells from blood. V gene TRBV27 combines with J gene TRBJ2-7; 7 bases line up with TRBD1. This TCR was sampled from a man between 25 and 39 years old in good health. The CDR3: CASPRTSGGQSYEQYV. DNA of the CDR3: TGTGCCAGCCCTCGTACCTCAGGGGGACAGTCCTACGAGCAGTACGTC.